A selection of T cell receptor beta chains follows, all from one sample in a study of blood T cell repertoires in COVID-19. Method: immunoSEQ multiplex PCR; TCRdb's copy keeps in-frame clones and lacks some. The data show approximately 350,000 clones, about 89% seen once. The specimen was peripheral blood. All receptors derive from a woman aged 45-65 years with COVID-19, enrolled during active disease. Both conserved end residues are part of each CDR3. A D gene is named only where the DNA matches it firmly. The size field is filled for only some rows; it gives once, few, many or a size class.

TRBV5-6,-,-,TRBJ2-1,CASSPLTGLGSSSYNEQFF,TGTGCCAGCAGCCCCCTCACCGGTCTAGGCAGTAGCTCCTACAATGAGCAGTTCTTC
TRBV19,-,TRBD1,TRBJ2-6,CASSMSGTGFSGANVLTF,TGTGCCAGTAGTATGTCAGGGACAGGGTTCTCTGGGGCCAACGTCCTGACTTTC
TRBV7-2,-,-,TRBJ1-5,CASDFGGGNQPQHF,TGTGCCAGCGATTTCGGGGGGGGCAATCAGCCCCAGCATTTT
TRBV7-2,-,TRBD1,TRBJ1-2,CASSLTGGDGYTF,TGTGCCAGCAGCTTAACAGGGGGCGATGGCTACACCTTC
TRBV5-5,-,TRBD2,TRBJ2-1,CASSLGGTSGSTGNEQFF,TGTGCCAGCAGCTTGGGCGGGACTAGCGGGAGTACGGGAAATGAGCAGTTCTTC
TRBV27,-,-,TRBJ1-4,CASSPYRVGEKLFF,TGTGCCAGCAGTCCGTACAGGGTGGGCGAAAAACTGTTTTTT
TRBV6-5,-,-,TRBJ1-3,CASRAHGRGNTIYF,TGTGCCAGCAGGGCTCATGGGCGTGGAAACACCATATATTTT
TRBV30,-,-,TRBJ1-1,CAWSVGQNTEAFF,TGTGCCTGGAGTGTGGGACAGAACACTGAAGCTTTCTTT
TRBV6-5,-,TRBD1,TRBJ1-1,CASTRQGWNTEAFF,TGTGCCAGTACAAGACAGGGCTGGAACACTGAAGCTTTCTTT
TRBV3-1/TRBV3-2,-,-,TRBJ1-2,CASSQDGHYGYTF,TGTGCCAGCAGCCAAGATGGACATTATGGCTACACCTTC
TRBV3-1/TRBV3-2,few,TRBD2,TRBJ2-1,CASSQVWGLLNEQFF,TGTGCCAGCAGCCAAGTGTGGGGACTACTCAATGAGCAGTTCTTC
TRBV24-1,-,-,TRBJ2-3,CATSDPRGPSDTQYF,TGTGCCACCAGTGACCCCCGAGGGCCCTCAGATACGCAGTATTTT
TRBV29-1,-,-,TRBJ1-1,CSVEDLETRTAEAFF,TGCAGCGTTGAAGATCTAGAAACCCGGACAGCTGAAGCTTTCTTT
TRBV30,once,-,TRBJ2-7,CAWAQPYEQYF,TGTGCCTGGGCACAACCCTACGAGCAGTACTTC
TRBV5-1,-,-,TRBJ1-4,CASRYNLGGEKLFF,TGCGCCAGCAGGTATAACCTAGGGGGTGAAAAACTGTTTTTT
TRBV9,-,TRBD1,TRBJ2-7,CASSSGTASYEQYF,TGTGCCAGCAGCTCCGGGACAGCCTCCTACGAGCAGTACTTC
TRBV19,-,TRBD2,TRBJ2-7,CASSPRTSGGDEQYF,TGTGCCAGTAGCCCAAGGACTAGCGGTGGAGACGAGCAGTACTTC
TRBV5-1,-,-,TRBJ2-7,CASSLSPDSSYEQYF,TGCGCCAGCAGCTTGAGTCCGGACTCCTCCTACGAGCAGTACTTC
TRBV7-7,-,TRBD1,TRBJ2-6,CASSSGTASGANVLTF,TGTGCCAGCAGCTCTGGGACAGCCTCTGGGGCCAACGTCCTGACTTTC
TRBV30,-,-,TRBJ2-7,CAWALRDIFYEQYF,TGTGCCTGGGCACTTAGGGACATCTTCTACGAGCAGTACTTC
TRBV7-2,-,TRBD2,TRBJ2-3,CASSFGLAGGPGDTQYF,TGTGCCAGCAGCTTCGGACTAGCGGGAGGGCCGGGAGATACGCAGTATTTT
TRBV3-1/TRBV3-2,-,TRBD2,TRBJ2-5,CASSQDPGGGPGETQYF,TGTGCCAGCAGCCAAGATCCTGGGGGAGGGCCCGGGGAGACCCAGTACTTC
TRBV29-1,-,TRBD1,TRBJ1-2,CSAQGDYGYTF,TGCAGCGCACAGGGGGACTATGGCTACACCTTC
TRBV7-2,-,TRBD2,TRBJ2-3,CASSPSGRAYTTQYF,TGTGCCAGCAGCCCGAGCGGGAGGGCCTATACTACGCAGTATTTT
TRBV5-1,-,-,TRBJ2-2,CASSSNSQPTGELFF,TGCGCCAGCAGCTCCAACTCCCAACCCACCGGGGAGCTGTTTTTT
TRBV2,-,TRBD2,TRBJ2-3,CASTEPGLARGNTDTQYF,TGTGCCAGCACTGAACCGGGACTAGCGAGGGGAAACACAGATACGCAGTATTTT
TRBV6-1,few,-,TRBJ2-3,CASSERFGTSTDTQYF,TGTGCCAGCAGTGAAAGGTTTGGGACTAGCACAGATACGCAGTATTTT
TRBV19,-,-,TRBJ1-1,CASSISPNTEAFF,TGTGCCAGTAGTATAAGCCCGAACACTGAAGCTTTCTTT
TRBV15,-,-,TRBJ2-2,CATSRYIGELFF,TGTGCCACCAGCAGATATATCGGGGAGCTGTTTTTT
TRBV27,-,-,TRBJ1-2,CASSLRAGPTYGYTF,TGTGCCAGCAGTTTAAGGGCAGGGCCGACCTATGGCTACACCTTC
TRBV27,-,TRBD2,TRBJ2-3,CASSLGLAGGNTQYF,TGTGCCAGCAGTCTCGGACTAGCGGGAGGTAATACGCAGTATTTT
TRBV30,-,-,TRBJ1-6,CAWRRTTSPLHF,TGTGCCTGGAGAAGAACGACATCACCCCTCCACTTT
TRBV19,-,-,TRBJ1-5,CASTKTPRQGSNQPQHF,TGTGCCAGTACCAAAACCCCCCGGCAGGGGAGCAATCAGCCCCAGCATTTT
TRBV18,few,TRBD1,TRBJ1-6,CASSPGTGNSPLHF,TGTGCCAGCTCACCTGGGACAGGGAACTCACCCCTCCACTTT
TRBV27,few,TRBD2,TRBJ2-7,CASRDIAGPYEQYF,TGTGCCAGCCGAGACATAGCGGGACCCTACGAGCAGTACTTC
TRBV2,-,-,TRBJ2-5,CASSELGLETQYF,TGTGCCAGCAGTGAGTTGGGGCTAGAGACCCAGTACTTC
TRBV14,-,TRBD2,TRBJ2-3,CASRRTSDFPSTDTQYF,TGTGCCAGCAGGAGGACTAGCGATTTTCCTAGCACAGATACGCAGTATTTT
TRBV30,many,TRBD2,TRBJ2-1,CAWSVRRGVTNEQFF,TGTGCCTGGAGTGTACGACGGGGGGTAACCAATGAGCAGTTCTTC
TRBV3-1/TRBV3-2,-,-,TRBJ1-3,CASSHQGKGNTIYF,TGTGCCAGCAGTCACCAGGGGAAAGGAAACACCATATATTTT
TRBV5-4,-,TRBD1,TRBJ1-4,CASSTAQGTNEKLFF,TGTGCCAGCAGCACGGCACAGGGGACTAATGAAAAACTGTTTTTT
TRBV15,-,-,TRBJ1-5,CATSRGSGQPQHF,TGTGCCACCAGTAGGGGATCGGGTCAGCCCCAGCATTTT
TRBV29-1,-,-,TRBJ2-4,CSVEDRGRGFDIQYF,TGCAGCGTTGAAGACAGGGGCCGTGGGTTTGACATTCAGTACTTC
TRBV7-9,-,TRBD2,TRBJ2-5,CASSQKGTSGGKETQYF,TGTGCCAGCAGCCAGAAGGGGACTAGCGGAGGCAAAGAGACCCAGTACTTC
TRBV2,-,TRBD1,TRBJ2-1,CASSDIERQGAASGMGNEQFF,TGTGCCAGCAGTGATATCGAGAGACAGGGGGCGGCTAGCGGAATGGGGAATGAGCAGTTCTTC
TRBV12-3/TRBV12-4,-,-,TRBJ1-5,CASSFSQPQHF,TGTGCCAGCAGTTTCAGTCAGCCCCAGCATTTT
TRBV27,-,TRBD2,TRBJ2-1,CASSLGLASRLSYNEQFF,TGTGCCAGCAGTTTGGGACTAGCGTCCAGACTGAGCTACAATGAGCAGTTCTTC
TRBV6-5,-,-,TRBJ1-1,CASSPLGRGAFF,TGTGCCAGCAGTCCCCTTGGCCGCGGCGCTTTCTTT
TRBV6-1,-,TRBD2,TRBJ2-2,CASSGTIAGGRKNTGELFF,TGTGCCAGCAGTGGAACCATAGCGGGAGGGCGGAAGAACACCGGGGAGCTGTTTTTT
TRBV30,-,-,TRBJ1-1,CAWSGKRRENTEAFF,TGTGCCTGGAGTGGGAAGAGGAGGGAGAACACTGAAGCTTTCTTT
TRBV9,-,TRBD2,TRBJ2-1,CASSVLSGSNEQFF,TGTGCCAGCAGCGTACTTAGCGGGAGCAATGAGCAGTTCTTC
TRBV6-5,-,-,TRBJ1-5,CASSRTGGNQPQHF,TGTGCCAGCAGTAGGACGGGGGGCAATCAGCCCCAGCATTTT
TRBV5-6,-,-,TRBJ1-2,CASRPVEFNYGYTF,TGTGCCAGCAGACCCGTAGAATTTAACTATGGCTACACCTTC
TRBV27,-,-,TRBJ2-1,CASSLLGLEQFF,TGTGCCAGCAGTCTCCTCGGACTCGAGCAGTTCTTC
TRBV14,-,-,TRBJ2-1,CASSQGGFVYGSSYNEQFF,TGTGCCAGCAGCCAAGGCGGGTTCGTTTACGGGAGCTCCTACAATGAGCAGTTCTTC